Presented here are 4 T cell receptor beta chains from one specimen sequenced in a study of cytomegalovirus exposure and HLA in healthy donors. The protocol was immunoSEQ multiplex PCR, while the TCRdb copy is restricted to in-frame clones and leaves out a portion. The top ten hold more than 0.8% of the sample, which has over 250,000 clones, 80% to 90% seen once. Sequencing was carried out using PBMCs. These receptors were taken from a young woman in good health and CMV-seronegative.

The genes are TRBV29-1 and TRBJ2-3, with 8 nucleotides matching TRBD1. J lost 0 bases, V lost 7 bases, and 9 bases had no gene match. The germline gives CDR1 SQVTM, CDR2 ANQGSEA. There are 15 residues in the CDR3. The CDR3 sequence is CSGTGTGDSTDTQYF. In DNA, the CDR3 is TGCAGCGGGACCGGGACAGGAGATAGCACAGATACGCAGTATTTT.

V is TRBV30 and J is TRBJ1-5, with D hard to call. V was clipped by 2 bases and J by 3 bases, with 11 bases between them. This CDR3 contains 14 residues. Germline assignment: CDR1 GTSNPN and CDR2 SVGIG (reference sequence). CDR3 amino acids: CAWSHLEINQPQHF. CDR3 DNA sequence: TGTGCCTGGAGTCACCTTGAGATCAATCAGCCCCAGCATTTT.

The CDR3: CASSLVGDPLGTEAFF. The CDR3 DNA reads TGTGCCAGCAGCTTAGTAGGGGATCCTCTGGGCACTGAAGCTTTCTTT. The V call is TRBV11-2, the J call TRBJ1-1; tentative D call: TRBD1 (5 bases). This CDR3 region has 16 residues. Germline loops: CDR1 SGHAT, CDR2 FQNNGV. Trimming shortened V by 1 base and J by 4 bases, and 16 bases separated the two germline ends.

The sample holds one count of this clone. The chain recombines TRBV27 with TRBJ2-3, with 11 nucleotides matching TRBD2. CDR3 length equals 16 residues. The germline V gene encodes CDR1 MNHEY and CDR2 SMNVEV (reference sequence). V was pared by 6 bases and J by 3 bases, with 8 bases of the junction left unmatched. The CDR3 nucleotides are TGTGCCAGCAGCCCAACGGGACTAGCGGTTACAGATACGCAGTATTTT. Translating gives CASSPTGLAVTDTQYF.